The rows below give T cell receptor beta chains drawn from one sample of a study of blood T cell repertoires in COVID-19. Libraries were prepared by immunoSEQ multiplex PCR; TCRdb keeps only in-frame clonotypes and omits some of them. The repertoire consists of 90,000 to 120,000 clones, with about four fifths occurring once and the leading ten covering approximately 4%. The sequenced material came from peripheral blood. The receptors derive from a woman in her 70s with acute or convalescent COVID-19. Both conserved end residues are part of each CDR3. The D gene is left open where the match is weak. Clone size is stated in some rows and not others, as once, few, many or a class when expanded.

cdr3_aa,cdr3_nt,cdr3_length,d_call,clone_size,j_call,v_call
CASSLGGLGNTIYF,TGTGCCAGCAGTTTAGGAGGGCTTGGAAACACCATATATTTT,14,-,-,TRBJ1-3,TRBV28
CASSYVAGREKLFF,TGTGCCAGCAGTTACGTGGCGGGTCGGGAAAAACTGTTTTTT,14,-,few,TRBJ1-4,TRBV6-5
CASRAGTGGTEKLFF,TGTGCCAGCAGAGCCGGGACAGGGGGGACTGAAAAACTGTTTTTT,15,TRBD1,-,TRBJ1-4,TRBV6-5
CASRGYGGNTEAFF,TGTGCCAGCAGAGGGTACGGAGGGAACACTGAAGCTTTCTTT,14,-,few,TRBJ1-1,TRBV6-5
CASSFPQGFNQPQHF,TGTGCCAGTAGCTTTCCTCAGGGTTTCAATCAGCCCCAGCATTTT,15,-,-,TRBJ1-5,TRBV19
CASSLGDREFHEQFF,TGCGCCAGCAGCTTGGGGGACAGGGAATTTCATGAGCAGTTCTTC,15,TRBD1,-,TRBJ2-1,TRBV5-1
CARVEGANSPLHF,TGTGCCAGGGTTGAGGGGGCAAATTCACCCCTCCACTTT,13,TRBD1,-,TRBJ1-6,TRBV28
CASSLGGTSGGNEQFF,TGTGCCAGCAGCTTAGGCGGGACTAGCGGGGGCAATGAGCAGTTCTTC,16,TRBD2,once,TRBJ2-1,TRBV7-3
CASNLRQGVSDTQYF,TGTGCCAGCAACCTGCGACAGGGAGTATCAGATACGCAGTATTTT,15,TRBD1,-,TRBJ2-3,TRBV5-4
CASSQALGQERETQYF,TGCGCCAGCAGCCAAGCCCTGGGACAGGAGAGGGAGACCCAGTACTTC,16,TRBD1,-,TRBJ2-5,TRBV4-1
CASSEYRGIGNTIYF,TGTGCCAGCAGTGAATACAGGGGGATTGGAAACACCATATATTTT,15,TRBD1,-,TRBJ1-3,TRBV2
CASSQGPSLGGHEQFF,TGCGCCAGCAGCCAGGGGCCTAGTCTTGGGGGCCATGAGCAGTTCTTC,16,-,once,TRBJ2-1,TRBV4-1
CASSSWTGRYEQYF,TGTGCCAGCAGCTCTTGGACAGGGCGCTACGAGCAGTACTTC,14,TRBD1,-,TRBJ2-7,TRBV7-9
CASSLIPSGRYNEQFF,TGTGCCAGCAGCTTAATCCCTAGCGGGAGGTACAATGAGCAGTTCTTC,16,TRBD2,-,TRBJ2-1,TRBV7-3
CASSPLYTGTGANVLTF,TGTGCCAGCTCACCACTCTACACAGGGACCGGGGCCAACGTCCTGACTTTC,17,-,-,TRBJ2-6,TRBV18
CASSVGTGVNF,TGTGCCAGCAGCGTCGGGACAGGAGTTAACTTC,11,TRBD1,-,TRBJ1-2,TRBV7-9